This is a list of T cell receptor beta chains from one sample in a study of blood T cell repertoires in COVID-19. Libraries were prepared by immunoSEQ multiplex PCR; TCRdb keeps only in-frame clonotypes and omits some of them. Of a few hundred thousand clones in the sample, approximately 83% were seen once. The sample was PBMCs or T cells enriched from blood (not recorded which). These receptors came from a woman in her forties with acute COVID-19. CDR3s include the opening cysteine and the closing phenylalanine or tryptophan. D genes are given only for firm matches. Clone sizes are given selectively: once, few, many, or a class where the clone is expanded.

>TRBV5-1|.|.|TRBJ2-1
TGCGCCAGCAGCTTGACAGGGTGGCAGTTCTTC
CASSLTGWQFF
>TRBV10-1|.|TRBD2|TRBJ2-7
TGCGCCAGCAGTCGGACTAGCGGGCAATCCTACGAGCAGTACTTC
CASSRTSGQSYEQYF
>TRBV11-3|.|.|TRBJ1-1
TGTGCCAGCAGTTCATACCTGGACAGTCGGAACACTGAAGCTTTCTTT
CASSSYLDSRNTEAFF
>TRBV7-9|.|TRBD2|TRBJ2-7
TGTGCCAGCAGCTTAGGGGGGCTAGCGGGCTACGAGCAGTACTTC
CASSLGGLAGYEQYF
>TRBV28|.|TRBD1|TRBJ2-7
TGTGCCAGCAGTCCGACAGGGGCAGCGAACAGTTACGAGCAGTACTTC
CASSPTGAANSYEQYF
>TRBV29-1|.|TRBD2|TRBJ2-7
TGCAGCGTTATGCGGGAGTCGGTTTTTGGCGAGCAGTACTTC
CSVMRESVFGEQYF
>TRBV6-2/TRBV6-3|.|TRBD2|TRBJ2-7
TGTGCCAGCACCCCTGGTAAACAGCGGGAGGGTGTGTACGAGCAGTACTTC
CASTPGKQREGVYEQYF
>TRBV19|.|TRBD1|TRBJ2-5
TGTGCCAGTAGTATAGAGGGGACAGGGAGGGAGACCCAGTACTTC
CASSIEGTGRETQYF
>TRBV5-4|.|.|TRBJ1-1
TGTGCCAGCAGCTCACCCTCGGCGGAAGGAGGCACTGAAGCTTTCTTT
CASSSPSAEGGTEAFF
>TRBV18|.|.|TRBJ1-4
TGTGCCAGCTCACCGCAGGGGTTCACTAATGAAAAACTGTTTTTT
CASSPQGFTNEKLFF
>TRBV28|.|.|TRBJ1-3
TGTGCCAGCCGGGGGGGCAGAGCCTCTGGAAACACCATATATTTT
CASRGGRASGNTIYF
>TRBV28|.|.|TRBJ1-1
TGTGCCAGCAGGGGCGGACAGATTCTGATCATGAACACTGAAGCTTTCTTT
CASRGGQILIMNTEAFF
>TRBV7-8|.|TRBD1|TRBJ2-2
TGTGCCAGCAGCTTCAGACAGGGTGCCGGGGAGCTGTTTTTT
CASSFRQGAGELFF
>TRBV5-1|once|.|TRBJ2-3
TGCGCCAGCAGCTTGGTCCCGGGAGTGGGCCCAGATACGCAGTATTTT
CASSLVPGVGPDTQYF
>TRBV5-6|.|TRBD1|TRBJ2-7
TGTGCCAGCCGACAGGGTCGATCCTACGAGCAGTACTTC
CASRQGRSYEQYF
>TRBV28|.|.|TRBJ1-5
TGTGCCAGCAGTTTCGGGTCCGGGATGTGGAATCAGCCCCAGCATTTT
CASSFGSGMWNQPQHF
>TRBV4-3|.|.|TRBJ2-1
TGCGCCAGCAGCCAAGAAGCTAGCCCCGAAACAGCTGAGCAGTTCTTC
CASSQEASPETAEQFF
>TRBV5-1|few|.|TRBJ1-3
TGCGCCAGCGCCGCAGGGGTTTCTGGAAACACCATATATTTT
CASAAGVSGNTIYF
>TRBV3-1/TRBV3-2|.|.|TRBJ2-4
TGTGCCAGCAGCTATACGGGGTTAAACATTCAGTACTTC
CASSYTGLNIQYF
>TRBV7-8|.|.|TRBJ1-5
TGTGCCAGCAGCTTAGACTCCCTAAATCAGCCCCAGCATTTT
CASSLDSLNQPQHF
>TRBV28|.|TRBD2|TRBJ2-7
TGTGCCAGCAGTTTACCTAGCGGATACGAGCAGTACTTC
CASSLPSGYEQYF
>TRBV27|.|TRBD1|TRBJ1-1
TGTGCCAGCAGTTACGACGGGACAGGGGGCATGAAAGCTTTCTTT
CASSYDGTGGMKAFF
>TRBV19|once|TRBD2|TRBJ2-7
TGTGCCAGTAGTATAGGACTAGCGGGAGCCTACGAGCAGTACTTC
CASSIGLAGAYEQYF
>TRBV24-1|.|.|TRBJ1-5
TGTGCCACCAGTGACCCCACTGGGCCGAATCAGCCCCAGCATTTT
CATSDPTGPNQPQHF
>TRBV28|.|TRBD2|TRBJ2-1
TGTGCCAGCAGTTTTCCGCCGACTAGCGGGAGGGCCAAACGGTACAATGAGCAGTTCTTC
CASSFPPTSGRAKRYNEQFF
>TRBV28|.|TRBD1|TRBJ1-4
TGTGCCAGCGGGGGACAGTTAGGAGAAAAACTGTTTTTT
CASGGQLGEKLFF
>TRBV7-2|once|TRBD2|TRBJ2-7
TGTGCCAGCAGCACCAAAACCCCGCCTAGCGGGGGCCCCTCCTACGAGCAGTACTTC
CASSTKTPPSGGPSYEQYF
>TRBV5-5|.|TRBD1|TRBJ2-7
TGTGCCAGCAGCTTGGGGGACAGGGGCACCTACGAGCAGTACTTC
CASSLGDRGTYEQYF
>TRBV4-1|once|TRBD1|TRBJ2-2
TGCGCCAGCAGCCAGCCCGGGACAGGGAGAACCGGGGAGCTGTTTTTT
CASSQPGTGRTGELFF
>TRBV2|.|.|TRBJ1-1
TGTGCCACAAGCGGTTCACGGTTTACCCTGAACACTGAAGCTTTCTTT
CATSGSRFTLNTEAFF
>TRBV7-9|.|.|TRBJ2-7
TGTGCCAGCAGCCATCCGCCGGGCTACGAGCAGTACTTC
CASSHPPGYEQYF
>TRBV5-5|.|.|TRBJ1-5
TGTGCCAGCAGCTCGGGACTCCGATCTGGGAGCAATCAGCCCCAGCATTTT
CASSSGLRSGSNQPQHF
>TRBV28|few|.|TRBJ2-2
TGTGCCAGCAGTTTCTTGACCGGGGAGCTGTTTTTT
CASSFLTGELFF
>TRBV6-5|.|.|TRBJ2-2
TGTGCCAGCATCGGGACAAGGGCCGGGGAGCTGTTTTTT
CASIGTRAGELFF
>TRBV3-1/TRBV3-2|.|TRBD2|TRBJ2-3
TGTGCCAGCAGCCCCCCCGGACTAGCGGGAGGGCGCCAGTATTTT
CASSPPGLAGGRQYF
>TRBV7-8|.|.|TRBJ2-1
TGTGCCAGCAGCTTAGCTCGACAGATATACAATGAGCAGTTCTTC
CASSLARQIYNEQFF
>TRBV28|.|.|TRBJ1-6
TGTGCCAGCGGACAGCCTAATAATTCACCCCTCCACTTT
CASGQPNNSPLHF